This T cell receptor (beta chain) was identified during a study of T cell responses to AZD1222 COVID-19 vaccine. As regards this clone: What it binds is not known.

Sequencing used immunoSEQ multiplex PCR; TCRdb keeps in-frame clones, though not all of them. This table has 150,000 to 200,000 clones, just under 90% appearing once. The study's findings and limits: Regions left unmutated in variants are reportedly the target of nearly half of spike-specific TCRs. CD4 TCRs linked to vaccination spanned spike, dominating at 160-218 and 743-854.

Deletions cut 6 bases from V and 5 bases from J, with 15 bases between. The V gene's germline CDR1 is KGHDR and CDR2 SFDVKD. The CDR3 runs to 14 residues. The sample here was peripheral blood, taken 28 days after the second dose of the MenACWY control vaccine. The rearrangement links TRBV24-1 to TRBJ2-5, with TRBD1 as a possible D gene (5 bases). This clonotype was sampled from an adult who received the MenACWY meningococcal vaccine as a control. The CDR3 here is CATSWGQPGETQYF. The CDR3 bases are TGTGCCACCAGTTGGGGCCAGCCAGGGGAGACCCAGTACTTC.